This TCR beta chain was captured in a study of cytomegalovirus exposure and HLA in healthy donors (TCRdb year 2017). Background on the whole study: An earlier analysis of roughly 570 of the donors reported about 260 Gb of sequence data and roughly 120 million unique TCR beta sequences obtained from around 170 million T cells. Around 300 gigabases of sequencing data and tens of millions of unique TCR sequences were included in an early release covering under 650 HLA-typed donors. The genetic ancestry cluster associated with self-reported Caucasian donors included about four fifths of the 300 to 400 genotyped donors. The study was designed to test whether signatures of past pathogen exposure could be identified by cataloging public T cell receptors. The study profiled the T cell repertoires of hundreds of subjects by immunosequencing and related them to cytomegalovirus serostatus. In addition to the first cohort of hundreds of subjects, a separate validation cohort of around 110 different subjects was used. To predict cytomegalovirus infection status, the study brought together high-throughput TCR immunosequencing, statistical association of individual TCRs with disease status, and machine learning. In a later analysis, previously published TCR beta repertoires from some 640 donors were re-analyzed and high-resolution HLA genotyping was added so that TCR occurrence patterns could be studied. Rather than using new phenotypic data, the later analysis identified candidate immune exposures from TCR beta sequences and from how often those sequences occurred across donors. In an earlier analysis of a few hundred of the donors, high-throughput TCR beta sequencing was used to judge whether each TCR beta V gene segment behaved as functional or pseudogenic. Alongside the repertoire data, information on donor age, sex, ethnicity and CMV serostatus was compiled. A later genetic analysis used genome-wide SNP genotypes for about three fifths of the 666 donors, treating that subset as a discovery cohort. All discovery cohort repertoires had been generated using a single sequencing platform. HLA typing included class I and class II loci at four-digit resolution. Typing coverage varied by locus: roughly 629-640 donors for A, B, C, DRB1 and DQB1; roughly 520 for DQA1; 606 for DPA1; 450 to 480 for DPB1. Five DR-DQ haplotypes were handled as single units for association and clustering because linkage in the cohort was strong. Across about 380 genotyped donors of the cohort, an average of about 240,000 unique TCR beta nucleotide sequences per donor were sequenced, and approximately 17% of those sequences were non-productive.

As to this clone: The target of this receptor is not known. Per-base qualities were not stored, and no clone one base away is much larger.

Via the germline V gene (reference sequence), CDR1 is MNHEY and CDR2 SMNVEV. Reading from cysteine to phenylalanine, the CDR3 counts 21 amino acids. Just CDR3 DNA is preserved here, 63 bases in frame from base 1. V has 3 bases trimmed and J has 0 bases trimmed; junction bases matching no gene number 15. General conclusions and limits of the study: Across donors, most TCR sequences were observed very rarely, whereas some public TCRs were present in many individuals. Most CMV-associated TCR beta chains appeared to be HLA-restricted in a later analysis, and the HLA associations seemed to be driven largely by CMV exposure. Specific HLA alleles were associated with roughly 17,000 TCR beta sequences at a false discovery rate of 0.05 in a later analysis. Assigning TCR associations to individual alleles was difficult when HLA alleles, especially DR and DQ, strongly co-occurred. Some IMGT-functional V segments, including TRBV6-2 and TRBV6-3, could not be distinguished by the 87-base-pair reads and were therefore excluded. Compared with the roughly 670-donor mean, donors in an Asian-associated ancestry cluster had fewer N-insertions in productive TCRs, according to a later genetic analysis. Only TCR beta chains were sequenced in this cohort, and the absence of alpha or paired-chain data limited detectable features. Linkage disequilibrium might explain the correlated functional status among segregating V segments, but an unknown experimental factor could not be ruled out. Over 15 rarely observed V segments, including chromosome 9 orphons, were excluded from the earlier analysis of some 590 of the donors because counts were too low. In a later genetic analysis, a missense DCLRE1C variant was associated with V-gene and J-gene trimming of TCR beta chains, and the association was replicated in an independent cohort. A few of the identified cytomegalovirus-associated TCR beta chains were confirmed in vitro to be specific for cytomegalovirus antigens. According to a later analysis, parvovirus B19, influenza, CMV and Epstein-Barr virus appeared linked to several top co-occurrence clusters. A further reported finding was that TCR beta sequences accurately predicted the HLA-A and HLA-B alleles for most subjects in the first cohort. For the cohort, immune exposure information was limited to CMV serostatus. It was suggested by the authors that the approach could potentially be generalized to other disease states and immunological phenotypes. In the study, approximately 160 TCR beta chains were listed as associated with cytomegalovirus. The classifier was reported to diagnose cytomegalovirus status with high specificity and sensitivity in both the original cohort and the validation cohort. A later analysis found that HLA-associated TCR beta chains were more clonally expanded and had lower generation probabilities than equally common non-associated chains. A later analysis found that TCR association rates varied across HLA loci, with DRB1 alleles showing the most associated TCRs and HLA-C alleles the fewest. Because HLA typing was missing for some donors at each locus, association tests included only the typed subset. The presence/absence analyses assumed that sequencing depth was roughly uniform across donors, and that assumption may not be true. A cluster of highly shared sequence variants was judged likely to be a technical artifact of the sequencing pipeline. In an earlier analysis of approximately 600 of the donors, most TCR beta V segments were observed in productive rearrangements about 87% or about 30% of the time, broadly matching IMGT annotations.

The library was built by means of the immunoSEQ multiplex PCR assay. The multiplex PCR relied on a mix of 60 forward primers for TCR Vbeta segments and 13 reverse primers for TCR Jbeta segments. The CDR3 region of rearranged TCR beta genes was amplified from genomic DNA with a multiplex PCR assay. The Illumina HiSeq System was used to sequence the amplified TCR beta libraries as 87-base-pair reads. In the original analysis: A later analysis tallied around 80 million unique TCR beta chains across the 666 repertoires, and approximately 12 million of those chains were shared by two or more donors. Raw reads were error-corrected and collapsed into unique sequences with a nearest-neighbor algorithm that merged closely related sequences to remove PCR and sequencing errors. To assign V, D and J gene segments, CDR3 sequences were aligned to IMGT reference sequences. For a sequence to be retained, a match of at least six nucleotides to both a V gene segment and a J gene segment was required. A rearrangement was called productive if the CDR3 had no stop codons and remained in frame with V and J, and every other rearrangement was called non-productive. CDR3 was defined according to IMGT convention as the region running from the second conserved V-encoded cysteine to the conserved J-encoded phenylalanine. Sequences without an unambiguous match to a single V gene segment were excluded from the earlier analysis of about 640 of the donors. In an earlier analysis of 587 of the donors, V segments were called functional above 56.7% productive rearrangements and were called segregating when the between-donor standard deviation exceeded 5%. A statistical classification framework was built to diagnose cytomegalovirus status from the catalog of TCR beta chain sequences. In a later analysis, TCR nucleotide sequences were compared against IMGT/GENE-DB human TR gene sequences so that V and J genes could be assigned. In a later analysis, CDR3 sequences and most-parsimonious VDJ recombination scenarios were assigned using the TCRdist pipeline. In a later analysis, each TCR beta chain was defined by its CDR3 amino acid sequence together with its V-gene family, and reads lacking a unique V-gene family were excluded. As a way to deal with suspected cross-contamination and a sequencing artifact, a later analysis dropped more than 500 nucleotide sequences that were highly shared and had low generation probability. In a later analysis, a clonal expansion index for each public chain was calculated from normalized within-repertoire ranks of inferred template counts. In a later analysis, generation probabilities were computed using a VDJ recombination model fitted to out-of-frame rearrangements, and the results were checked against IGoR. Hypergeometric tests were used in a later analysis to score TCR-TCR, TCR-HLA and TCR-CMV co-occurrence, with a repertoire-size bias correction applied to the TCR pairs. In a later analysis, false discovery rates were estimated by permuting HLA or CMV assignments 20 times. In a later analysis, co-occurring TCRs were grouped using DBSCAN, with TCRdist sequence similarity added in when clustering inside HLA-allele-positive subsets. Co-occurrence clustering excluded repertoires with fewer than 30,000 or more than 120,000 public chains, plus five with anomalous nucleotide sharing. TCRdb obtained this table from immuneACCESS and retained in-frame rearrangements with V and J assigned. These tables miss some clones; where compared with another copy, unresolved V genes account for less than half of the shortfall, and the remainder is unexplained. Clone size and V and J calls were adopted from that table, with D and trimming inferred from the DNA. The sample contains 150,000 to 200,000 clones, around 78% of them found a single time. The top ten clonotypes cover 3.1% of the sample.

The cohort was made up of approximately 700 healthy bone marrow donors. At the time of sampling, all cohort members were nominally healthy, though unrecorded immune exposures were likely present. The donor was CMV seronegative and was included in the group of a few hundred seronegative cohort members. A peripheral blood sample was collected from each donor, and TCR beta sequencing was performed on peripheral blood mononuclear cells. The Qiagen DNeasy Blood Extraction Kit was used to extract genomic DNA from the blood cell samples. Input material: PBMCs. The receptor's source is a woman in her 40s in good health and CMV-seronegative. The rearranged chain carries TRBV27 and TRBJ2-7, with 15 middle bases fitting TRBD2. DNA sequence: TGTGCCAGCAGTTTCCGCCCTGGGACTAGCGGGGGGTACCTGAGCTCCTACGAGCAGTACTTC. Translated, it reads CASSFRPGTSGGYLSSYEQYF.